The 5 T cell receptor beta chains below were found in one sample sequenced in a study of blood T cell repertoires in COVID-19. Only in-frame clones appear in the TCRdb table, and some are missing; sequencing was by immunoSEQ multiplex PCR. The sample contains some 340,000 clones, about 85% of which appear only once. Material for sequencing was peripheral blood. Receptor source: a woman under 30 with acute or convalescent COVID-19.

The rearrangement uses TRBV20-1 and TRBJ1-5; tentative D call: TRBD1 (5 bases). The germline V gene encodes CDR1 DFQATT and CDR2 SNEGSKA (reference sequence). V was cut by 3 bases and J by 7 bases, with 13 bases left in between. This CDR3 is 13 amino acids long. In DNA form, the CDR3 reads TGCAGTGCTAGTACCAGGGATGAACAGCCCCAGCATTTT. Translating it yields CSASTRDEQPQHF.

The chain links TRBV5-5 to TRBJ1-1; D is possibly TRBD1 (6 bases). The CDR3 totals 18 residues. Trimming cost V 0 bases and J 0 bases, with 18 bases left between them. The germline V gene encodes CDR1 SGHKS and CDR2 YYEKEE (reference sequence). The CDR3 spells CASSLALRITGMNTEAFF. The CDR3 bases are TGTGCCAGCAGCTTGGCCCTTCGAATCACAGGGATGAACACTGAAGCTTTCTTT. The complete variable domain, with remaining parts taken from reference TRBV5-5 and TRBJ1-1, reads DAGVTQSPTHLIKTRGQQVTLRCSPISGHKSVSWYQQVLGQGPQFIFQYYEKEERGRGNFPDRFSARQFPNYSSELNVNALLLGDSALYLCASSLALRITGMNTEAFFGQGTRLTVV.

The gene calls are TRBV11-2 and TRBJ1-2, with 10 bases fitting TRBD1. V lost 5 bases and J lost 8; bases outside the gene matches: 11. The CDR3 is 15 amino acids. The germline CDR1 and CDR2 sequences are SGHAT and FQNNGV. As DNA, the CDR3 is TGTGCCAGCAGCCAACCCTGGGACAGGGGTAACGGCTACACCTTC. This translates into CASSQPWDRGNGYTF.

This clone was counted only a few times. The CDR3: CATTGNGGEAFF. CDR3 DNA sequence: TGTGCCACCACCGGGAATGGAGGGGAAGCTTTCTTT. The chain is built from TRBV24-1 and TRBJ1-1; D uncertain. The CDR3 runs to 12 residues. Trimming removed 8 bases from V and 8 bases from J, with 14 bases in between. CDR1 and CDR2 (germline): KGHDR, SFDVKD.

The CDR3: CASDSPLLGYTF. DNA of the CDR3: TGTGCCAGTGACAGTCCTTTACTAGGCTACACCTTC. The chain couples TRBV9 to TRBJ1-2; tentative D call: TRBD1 (5 bases). This CDR3 has 12 amino acids. The germline V and J ends were trimmed by 8 bases and 8 bases, with 16 bases remaining between them. CDR1 and CDR2 from the germline V gene are SGDLS and YYNGEE.